Reported below is one T cell receptor beta chain. This clonotype has only a few counts. Its target antigen remains unknown. No qualities accompany the bases; no much larger clone lies one base away. The data are from a study (dated by TCRdb to the mid-2010s). Context from the whole study: The study set out to test whether tumor-infiltrating Tregs in breast cancer get recruited from blood Tregs or are instead converted in situ from other CD4+ T cell subsets.

Amplification of full-length TCR variable regions was done by 5' RACE PCR using constant-region reverse primers, and this step was followed by semi-nested PCR with Nested Universal Primer A. Using the ReliaPrep RNA Cell Miniprep System, total RNA was extracted, and the SMARTer RACE 5'/3' Kit was then used to reverse transcribe the RNA into 5'RACE-ready cDNA. Full-length TCR alpha and beta libraries were barcoded with multiplex adaptors and sequenced on an Illumina MiSeq. The original methods were these. For each of nine subset-tissue groups, sequencing data from the five patients were pooled, and the groups were compared by unsupervised clustering of TCR gene usage. The Morisita-Horn index, with shared sequences weighted by their contribution to each repertoire, was used to calculate repertoire similarity. TCRdb took the public reads, trimmed them with fastp at Q25, ran MiXCR for clone calling and kept in-frame beta chains. Identical CDR3 proteins give one entry, which carries the most common genes and DNA. The authors' filters were not applied to this entry. The sample records just under 65,000 distinct CDR3 sequences, approximately 22% of which are singletons. The leading ten clones occupy 2.5% to 3.5% of the sample.

Study-level results and caveats: The TCR gene usage of tumor memory CD4+ T cells clustered together with blood and lymph node memory CD4+ cells and with lymph node naive CD4+ cells. The TCR alpha and beta sequences of tumor-infiltrating Tregs showed the greatest overlap with tumor naive CD4+ T cells, followed by blood naive CD4+ T cells. Rather than covering whole repertoires, validation in the larger cohort was restricted to a single TCR beta V-J rearrangement.

Memory CD4+ T cells were isolated as CD4+CD45RO+CD25- cells. Tregs, naive and memory CD4+ T cells from tumor, blood and ipsilateral draining lymph nodes of a few breast cancer patients underwent full-length TCR alpha and beta sequencing. Tumor tissue and lymph nodes obtained from ipsilateral axillary dissection were perfused with PBS, minced and then digested with collagenase I and hyaluronidase. Ficoll density gradient centrifugation was used to isolate mononuclear cells from either lymph nodes or about 49 ml of peripheral blood. A purity exceeding 90% was confirmed by FACS for the sorted cell populations. V sheds 3 bases and J sheds 2 bases, leaving 13 bases between their ends. The CDR3 contains 15 residues, cysteine and phenylalanine counted. Only the CDR3 DNA stays, 45 bases, in frame from base 1. Based on the germline V gene (reference sequence), the CDR1 and CDR2 sequences are SEHNR and FQNEAQ.

The sample consisted of memory CD4+ T cells sorted from a lymph node. The sample's cell subset or site label, decoded: memory CD4+ T cells, CD4+CD45RO+CD25-. The clonotype originates from a female donor with breast cancer. The chain uses TRBV7-9 and TRBJ1-1; confidence is insufficient to name the D gene. CDR3 sequence: CASSFPEDSNTEAFF. The DNA sequence is as follows: TGTGCCAGCAGCTTTCCCGAGGACTCCAACACTGAAGCTTTCTTT.